This TCR beta chain was captured in a study of shared clonotypes between healthy human individuals. CD4+ cells underwent separation, giving CD45RA+ naive and CD45RA-negative memory subsets. With respect to this clone: Its antigen is not identified.

Overall study results and limits: For sorted subsets, rarefaction showed incomplete sequencing despite large depth. Some naive CD4 clonotypes, around 4.7%, turned up in common across several donors.

On sorted subsets, replicate PCRs used roughly 220 ng DNA, or tens of thousands of T cell genomes. TCRdb's table, derived via immunoSEQ multiplex PCR, lists solely in-frame clones and lacks some. The sample has roughly 2.5 million clones, 85% to 95% seen once. This CDR3 is built from 14 residues. This sequence originates from a man aged 18 to 35 in good health. Sequencing was done on a sample of naive CD4+ T cells sorted from blood. The sample's subset: CD45RA+ positively selected. The chain links TRBV12-1 to TRBJ1-5; the table calls TRBD1, which could not be checked here. TRBV12-1 is a listed pseudogene. CDR3 region: CASSVYRANQPQHF. CDR3 DNA: TGTGCCAGCAGCGTCTACAGGGCCAATCAGCCCCAGCATTTT.